A selection of T cell receptor beta chains follows, all from one sample in a study of cytomegalovirus exposure and HLA in healthy donors. This table comes from immunoSEQ multiplex PCR, and its TCRdb copy is limited to in-frame clones, with some not included. Among 140,000 or so clones, roughly 79% were seen once, and the ten largest hold around 1.7%. The sample consisted of PBMCs. The receptors here all came from a woman aged 25 to 39 in good health and CMV-seronegative. The conserved cysteine and the conserved F or W are not part of the CDR3 here. A D gene is named only where the DNA matches it firmly.

v_gene: TRBV5-4; j_gene: TRBJ1-4; d_gene: TRBD1; CDR3aa: ASSYGTGRDEKLF
v_gene: TRBV11-2; j_gene: TRBJ1-6; d_gene: -; CDR3aa: ASSLDQGHNSPLH
v_gene: TRBV5-1; j_gene: -; d_gene: -; CDR3aa: ASRGGSYEQY
v_gene: TRBV9; j_gene: TRBJ2-2; d_gene: -; CDR3aa: ASSVVGRDTGELF
v_gene: TRBV5-8; j_gene: TRBJ2-3; d_gene: -; CDR3aa: ASSLVLGTDTQY
v_gene: TRBV28; j_gene: TRBJ1-1; d_gene: -; CDR3aa: ASSRTVNTEAF
v_gene: TRBV5-1; j_gene: TRBJ1-2; d_gene: TRBD1; CDR3aa: ASSLAGQRTNYGYT
v_gene: TRBV30; j_gene: TRBJ2-2; d_gene: TRBD1; CDR3aa: AWLINRGRITGELF
v_gene: TRBV28; j_gene: TRBJ2-7; d_gene: TRBD2; CDR3aa: ASQVGGFFYEQY
v_gene: TRBV2; j_gene: TRBJ1-1; d_gene: -; CDR3aa: ASRGGEAMNTEAF
v_gene: TRBV5-1; j_gene: TRBJ1-1; d_gene: -; CDR3aa: ASSLGRTVNTEAF
v_gene: TRBV29-1; j_gene: TRBJ1-2; d_gene: -; CDR3aa: SVEGDSGYGYT
v_gene: TRBV6-5; j_gene: TRBJ2-2; d_gene: -; CDR3aa: ASRPTEHGELF
v_gene: TRBV5-6; j_gene: TRBJ1-1; d_gene: TRBD1; CDR3aa: ASSYPPWTGMNTEAF
v_gene: TRBV7-3; j_gene: TRBJ1-1; d_gene: -; CDR3aa: ASSPGHWGNTEAF
v_gene: TRBV5-6; j_gene: TRBJ1-1; d_gene: -; CDR3aa: ASSLVGQPGGNTEAF
v_gene: TRBV19; j_gene: TRBJ1-1; d_gene: -; CDR3aa: ASSHRPNTEAF
v_gene: TRBV10-2; j_gene: TRBJ1-6; d_gene: TRBD1; CDR3aa: ASRGTGLRRDSPLH
v_gene: TRBV19; j_gene: TRBJ2-4; d_gene: -; CDR3aa: ASSILAGKGMLLAKNIQY
v_gene: TRBV12-5; j_gene: TRBJ2-7; d_gene: TRBD1; CDR3aa: ASGLVRPGTGSHEQY
v_gene: TRBV30; j_gene: TRBJ1-4; d_gene: -; CDR3aa: AWSPGPLLF
v_gene: TRBV19; j_gene: TRBJ2-1; d_gene: -; CDR3aa: ASSIVQGFSSYNEQF
v_gene: TRBV7-6; j_gene: TRBJ1-1; d_gene: TRBD1; CDR3aa: ASSLATGPTEAF
v_gene: TRBV18; j_gene: TRBJ2-5; d_gene: TRBD1; CDR3aa: ASSQDFGTEEETQY
v_gene: TRBV4-2; j_gene: TRBJ1-1; d_gene: -; CDR3aa: ASSQEARAVAEAF
v_gene: TRBV5-1; j_gene: TRBJ1-4; d_gene: TRBD1; CDR3aa: ASSPRQGALDEKLF
v_gene: TRBV19; j_gene: TRBJ1-6; d_gene: TRBD1; CDR3aa: ASSDRGISPLH
v_gene: TRBV6-1; j_gene: TRBJ1-5; d_gene: -; CDR3aa: ASSLGHLNQPQH
v_gene: TRBV27; j_gene: TRBJ1-4; d_gene: TRBD1; CDR3aa: ASSLNRGNEKLF
v_gene: TRBV2; j_gene: TRBJ2-5; d_gene: -; CDR3aa: ASSEEIGEETQY
v_gene: TRBV6-1; j_gene: TRBJ1-5; d_gene: -; CDR3aa: ASSETLAGSNQPQH
v_gene: TRBV2; j_gene: TRBJ1-5; d_gene: -; CDR3aa: ASSEGGSGNQPQH
v_gene: TRBV5-4; j_gene: TRBJ1-3; d_gene: TRBD1; CDR3aa: ASSLQGNTIY
v_gene: TRBV7-2; j_gene: TRBJ2-3; d_gene: -; CDR3aa: ASSLARRGLVTDTQY
v_gene: TRBV6-5; j_gene: TRBJ2-1; d_gene: TRBD2; CDR3aa: ASSYSVAGAPNEQF
v_gene: TRBV2; j_gene: TRBJ1-1; d_gene: -; CDR3aa: ASTRGNIITEAF
v_gene: TRBV19; j_gene: TRBJ1-2; d_gene: -; CDR3aa: ASSTSTPYGYT
v_gene: TRBV9; j_gene: TRBJ1-1; d_gene: -; CDR3aa: ASSGWDTPNTEAF
v_gene: TRBV5-6; j_gene: TRBJ1-1; d_gene: -; CDR3aa: ASSLAGGGGWNTEAF